This T cell receptor beta chain was recorded in a study of cytomegalovirus exposure and HLA in healthy donors. Study as a whole: In an earlier analysis, 90 million to 130 million unique TCR beta sequences were found from approximately 190 million T cells.

Turning to this clone: Its target is not known.

Amplification used 60 Vbeta primers and 13 Jbeta primers. Some clones are missing from TCRdb's copy, which holds only in-frame ones; the method was immunoSEQ multiplex PCR. The table lists about 190,000 clones, around 90% of them singletons. Per the germline V gene, CDR1 is SGDLS and CDR2 is YYNGEE. Trimming took off 4 bases at V and 4 bases at J, with 14 bases between the two ends. The CDR3 sequence is 14 residues long. Study-wide findings and caveats: According to reports, the classifier identified cytomegalovirus status with high specificity and sensitivity. Researchers reported in a later analysis that common viral pathogens appeared linked to several top clusters. In an earlier analysis, about 87% or about 30%: the productive usage of most TCR beta V segments.

The receptor comes from a woman under 30 in good health and CMV-seronegative. V is TRBV9 and J is TRBJ1-2; maybe TRBD1 (5 bases). Sequencing was carried out using PBMCs. The CDR3 loop is CASSTGGLIYGYTF. The CDR3 nucleotides are TGTGCCAGCAGCACCGGGGGGTTGATCTATGGCTACACCTTC. Full variable domain (remainder filled in from reference TRBV9 and TRBJ1-2): DSGVTQTPKHLITATGQRVTLRCSPRSGDLSVYWYQQSLDQGLQFLIQYYNGEERAKGNILERFSAQQFPDLHSELNLSSLELGDSALYFCASSTGGLIYGYTFGSGTRLTVV.